These 9 T cell receptor beta chains were sequenced from one sample in a study of cytomegalovirus exposure and HLA in healthy donors. The table came from immunoSEQ multiplex PCR; TCRdb's copy has only in-frame clones and leaves some out. This sample has more than 200,000 clones, with roughly 87% found just once. Input material: PBMCs. Every receptor here comes from a woman aged 25 to 45 in good health and CMV-seronegative.

The chain joins TRBV27 to TRBJ2-7; 7 bases match TRBD1. CDR1 and CDR2 (germline): MNHEY, SMNVEV (reference sequence). This CDR3 is 14 amino acids long. The V segment lost 8 bases and the J segment 3 bases; nucleotides outside the gene matches: 10. This CDR3 reads CASADRANLYEQYF. CDR3 coding DNA: TGTGCCAGCGCCGACAGGGCCAACCTCTACGAGCAGTACTTC.

This chain connects TRBV6-6 to TRBJ2-5; D is possibly TRBD1 (6 bases). The V gene lost 6 bases and the J gene lost 8 bases, with 13 bases spanning the gap. The CDR3 contains 12 residues. Germline V gene sequence: CDR1 MNHNY, CDR2 SVGAGI (reference sequence). CDR3 DNA sequence: TGTGCCAGCAGGAGTGACAGGTTAACCCAGTACTTC. It encodes CASRSDRLTQYF.

V gene TRBV29-1 combines with J gene TRBJ2-7; the match to TRBD2 covers 10 bases. Trimming took 6 bases from V and 2 from J; bases not matched to a gene: 4. Per the germline V gene, CDR1 is SQVTM and CDR2 is ANQGSEA. CDR3 size: 13 residues. CDR3 sequence reads: CSVGTSEAYEQYF. In nucleotides, the CDR3 is TGCAGCGTGGGGACTAGCGAGGCCTACGAGCAGTACTTC.

V gene TRBV15 combines with J gene TRBJ2-1; 7 bases are shared with TRBD2. Germline V gene data show CDR1 as LNHNV and CDR2 as YYDKDF (reference sequence). The junction had 7 bases not matched to a gene; V was cut back by 3 bases and J by 2 bases. The CDR3 runs 16 residues. The CDR3, as DNA: TGTGCCACCAGCAGCCCCCCTAGCGGTCCCTACAATGAGCAGTTCTTC. Amino acids: CATSSPPSGPYNEQFF.

The rearrangement uses TRBV19 and TRBJ2-3, with D possibly matching TRBD1 (6 bases). Trimming removed 3 bases at V and 0 bases at J, with 13 bases between. The CDR3 has 16 residues. Germline CDR1 is LNHDA and CDR2 is SQIVND (reference sequence). Here the CDR3 reads CASSILGALSTDTQYF. CDR3 nucleotides: TGTGCCAGTAGTATTCTGGGGGCATTAAGCACAGATACGCAGTATTTT.

The chain is built from TRBV27 and TRBJ2-4; no clear D. Germline V gene data show CDR1 as MNHEY and CDR2 as SMNVEV (reference sequence). V shed 10 bases and J shed 0 bases, with 13 bases lying between them. The CDR3 totals 14 residues. The CDR3 nucleotides read TGTGCCACAGGCTCCGGGCTAGCCAAAAACATTCAGTACTTC. It yields the protein CATGSGLAKNIQYF.

The chain carries TRBV9 and TRBJ1-3; D is perhaps TRBD1 (5 bases). V was trimmed by 2 bases and J by 13 bases, leaving 25 bases between them. The CDR3 has 16 residues. Germline CDR1 SGDLS, CDR2 YYNGEE. CDR3 sequence: CASSVQAQYFGGEIYF. As DNA, the CDR3 is TGTGCCAGCAGCGTCCAGGCCCAATACTTTGGGGGAGAGATATATTTT.

The CDR3 spells CASSQDPGRSTGANVLTF. The CDR3 DNA is TGTGCCAGCAGCCAAGATCCGGGGAGGTCAACTGGGGCCAACGTCCTGACTTTC. The rearrangement uses TRBV4-2 and TRBJ2-6, with D maybe TRBD2 (6 bases). The ends were cut back, 0 bases at V and 2 bases at J, with 14 bases in the middle. The CDR3 is made up of 18 amino acids. Germline V gene lookup returns CDR1 LGHNA and CDR2 YNFKEQ.

This chain uses TRBV6-1 with TRBJ2-7, with D possibly called TRBD1 or TRBD2 (5 bases each). The CDR3 is made up of 14 amino acids. CDR1 MNHNS and CDR2 SASEGT come from the germline V gene. V was cut by 4 bases and J by 1 base, with 11 bases left in between. For the CDR3, the DNA is TGTGCCAGCAGTGGCCGGGACGGATCCTACGAGCAGTACTTC. Residues: CASSGRDGSYEQYF.